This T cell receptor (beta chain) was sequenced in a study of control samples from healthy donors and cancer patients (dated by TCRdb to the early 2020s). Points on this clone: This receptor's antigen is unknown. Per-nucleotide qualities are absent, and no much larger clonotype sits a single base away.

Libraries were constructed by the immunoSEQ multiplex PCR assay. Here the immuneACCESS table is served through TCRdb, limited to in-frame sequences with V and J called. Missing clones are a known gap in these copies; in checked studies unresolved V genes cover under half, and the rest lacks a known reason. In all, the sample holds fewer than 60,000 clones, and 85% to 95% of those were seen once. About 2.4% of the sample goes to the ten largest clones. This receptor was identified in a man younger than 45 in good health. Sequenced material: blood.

The CDR3 is CASTATNEKLFF. The nucleotides read TGTGCCAGCACTGCAACTAATGAAAAACTGTTTTTT. The receptor chain draws on TRBV28 and TRBJ1-4, with no reliable assignment of the D segment. Reading from cysteine to phenylalanine, the CDR3 counts 12 amino acids. The read is trimmed to its CDR3 DNA, 36 bases read in frame from base 1. V drops 7 bases and J drops 0 bases, leaving 3 bases in between. The germline V gene gives CDR1 as MDHEN and CDR2 as SYDVKM.